This T cell receptor beta chain is from a study of beta chain features in type 1 diabetes. This clone was found a few times. J gave up 4 bases and V 6 bases, and 9 bases lay outside the gene matches. The CDR3 is 14 residues long. Germline CDR1 reads MNHEY; CDR2 reads SMNVEV (reference sequence). Every isolated RNA sample was fully reverse transcribed, so sequencing captured expressed TCRB transcripts. Sequenced by immunoSEQ multiplex PCR; TCRdb stores in-frame clones only, minus some. The sample includes hundreds of thousands of clones, around 12% seen only once; the top ten take more than 0.015%. The sequence came from a man aged 18 to 35 in good health. The chain is built from TRBV27 and TRBJ2-7; 7 bases match TRBD1. Material: naive CD4+ T cells from blood. The CDR3 nucleotides read TGTGCCAGCAGGCGACAGGGAGTCGTATACGAGCAGTACTTC. Translation gives CASRRQGVVYEQYF.